These T cell receptor beta chains were read from a single sample in a study of technical replicates of blood from several donors. The data were produced by immunoSEQ multiplex PCR, yet TCRdb's version contains in-frame clones alone and is incomplete. The sample carries 84,000 or so clones, 90% to 95% recorded once. The specimen was T cells isolated from PBMCs. These receptors originate from a human donor in good health. Both conserved end residues are part of each CDR3. A D gene is named only where the DNA matches it firmly. Some rows mark clone size as missing; the rest say once, few, many or name a class of expanded clone.

d_call | clone_size | j_call | v_call | cdr3_nt | cdr3_aa
TRBD1 | - | TRBJ1-5 | TRBV19 | TGTGCCAGTAGGATGACAGGGGGAGGCAATCAGCCCCAGCATTTT | CASRMTGGGNQPQHF
TRBD1 | - | TRBJ1-1 | TRBV4-1 | TGCGCCAGCAGCCAAGGCAGGGGGGCGAGGTCCCCTGAAGCTTTCTTT | CASSQGRGARSPEAFF
- | - | TRBJ1-2 | TRBV4-1 | TGCGCCAGCAGCCAAGCAGGCAACTATGGCTACACCTTC | CASSQAGNYGYTF
- | - | TRBJ2-5 | TRBV7-9 | TGTGCCAGCAGCCCGAGCAGCGGCCAAGAGACCCAGTACTTC | CASSPSSGQETQYF
- | few | TRBJ1-2 | TRBV5-1 | TGCGCCAGCAGCTCCACAGCCTATGGCTACACCTTC | CASSSTAYGYTF
TRBD1 | - | TRBJ2-2 | TRBV5-4 | TGTGCCAGCAGCGTCGGGACAGCGAACACCGGGGAGCTGTTTTTT | CASSVGTANTGELFF
- | - | TRBJ2-7 | TRBV6-5 | TGTGCCAGCAGTCAAAGGGCTACAGGGGAGCAGTACTTC | CASSQRATGEQYF
TRBD2 | - | TRBJ2-1 | TRBV13 | TGTGCCAGCAGCTTAGGACTAGCGGGAAACAATGAGCAGTTCTTC | CASSLGLAGNNEQFF
TRBD2 | - | TRBJ2-5 | TRBV29-1 | TGCAGCGTTGATAGCGGGGTGGGTTGGACCCAGTACTTC | CSVDSGVGWTQYF
TRBD1 | - | TRBJ1-2 | TRBV19 | TGTGCCAGTAGTAGTGCGGGACAGGGCTTGGGCTATGGCTACACCTTC | CASSSAGQGLGYGYTF
- | - | TRBJ2-1 | TRBV6-5 | TGTGCCAGCTTCCAGGGAAATGAGCAGTTCTTC | CASFQGNEQFF
TRBD1 | - | TRBJ1-1 | TRBV19 | TGTGCCAGTAGTATGGGGGACAGGGGGCGCCTCACTGAAGCTTTCTTT | CASSMGDRGRLTEAFF
TRBD1 | - | TRBJ2-5 | TRBV27 | TGTGCCAGCAGGAAGACAGGGGGGGAGACCCAGTACTTC | CASRKTGGETQYF
TRBD1 | - | TRBJ2-7 | TRBV5-4 | TGTGCCAGCAGCGTATCCGGGACAGAGGACGAGCAGTACTTC | CASSVSGTEDEQYF
TRBD2 | - | TRBJ2-7 | TRBV7-9 | TGTGCCAGCAGCGCGGGGGGCTCCTACGAGCAGTACTTC | CASSAGGSYEQYF
TRBD1 | - | TRBJ2-5 | TRBV29-1 | TGCAGCGTTGAAGAGGGGACAGGGGACGAGACCCAGTACTTC | CSVEEGTGDETQYF
TRBD2 | - | TRBJ2-2 | TRBV28 | TGTGCCAGCACCGTGGGTAATCGATTACGGGGGGGGCAGGACACCGGGGAGCTGTTTTTT | CASTVGNRLRGGQDTGELFF
TRBD1 | - | TRBJ1-5 | TRBV28 | TGTGCCAGCAGTTTGTCATTCCCAGGGGGTCAGCCCCAGCATTTT | CASSLSFPGGQPQHF
TRBD2 | - | TRBJ2-7 | TRBV29-1 | TGCAGCGTACTTTTTGGTAGCGGGAGTAGGACCTACGAGCAGTACTTC | CSVLFGSGSRTYEQYF
TRBD1 | - | TRBJ1-1 | TRBV19 | TGTGCCAGTAGTTGGGACAGGACACGGGAAGCTTTCTTT | CASSWDRTREAFF
TRBD1 | - | TRBJ1-5 | TRBV7-9 | TGTGCCAGCAGCGCAGGGACAGGGAACCAGCCCCAGCATTTT | CASSAGTGNQPQHF
- | - | TRBJ2-2 | TRBV11-3 | TGTGCCAGCAGCTCCCGCGGAATGGGGCCCGGGGAGCTGTTTTTT | CASSSRGMGPGELFF
TRBD2 | - | TRBJ2-7 | TRBV27 | TGTGCCAGCAGTCCACAGCCTAGCGGGATCTGGTCCGAGCAGTACTTC | CASSPQPSGIWSEQYF
- | few | TRBJ1-5 | TRBV4-1 | TGCGCCAGCAGCCAAGTATATAGGCTCGCTTCGGGTGAGCCCCAGCATTTT | CASSQVYRLASGEPQHF
TRBD2 | - | TRBJ2-7 | TRBV30 | TGTGCCTGGAGTGTACGTCGGCGAGCGGGGGTAGACGAGCAGTACTTC | CAWSVRRRAGVDEQYF
- | - | TRBJ1-4 | TRBV2 | TGTGCCAGCAGCTTGAATGAAAAACTGTTTTTT | CASSLNEKLFF
- | - | TRBJ1-5 | TRBV7-9 | TGTGCCAGCAGCTTAGTTAGCGGAGCCCAGCATTTT | CASSLVSGAQHF
- | - | TRBJ1-4 | TRBV12-2 | TGTGCAAGTCGCTTAGTAACCCAGACAGGGGAGAATGAAAAACTGTTTTTT | CASRLVTQTGENEKLFF
TRBD2 | once | TRBJ2-5 | TRBV27 | TGTGCCAGCAGTCCTGGACTAGCCGAAGAGACCCAGTACTTC | CASSPGLAEETQYF
TRBD2 | - | TRBJ2-1 | TRBV28 | TGTGCCAGCAGTACACCTAGCGGGGGCTACAATGAGCAGTTCTTC | CASSTPSGGYNEQFF
TRBD1 | - | TRBJ2-1 | TRBV9 | TGTGCCAGCAGCCCCCGTCCCGGACAGGCCAATGAGCAGTTCTTC | CASSPRPGQANEQFF
- | - | TRBJ2-7 | TRBV28 | TGTGCCAGCAGCCCCCGTGGGCAGGGCTCCTACGAGCAGTACTTC | CASSPRGQGSYEQYF
TRBD2 | - | TRBJ2-1 | TRBV6-1 | TGTGCCAGCAGCCTGACTAGCGGGGCCTACAATGAGCAGTTCTTC | CASSLTSGAYNEQFF
TRBD2 | - | TRBJ2-7 | TRBV5-1 | TGCGCCAGCAGCTTGGTTCCTAGCGGGAGCGCCGAGCAGTACTTC | CASSLVPSGSAEQYF
- | - | TRBJ2-1 | TRBV7-8 | TGTGCCAGCAGCTTAGCACTACTCGTCTACAATGAGCAGTTCTTC | CASSLALLVYNEQFF
- | - | TRBJ1-1 | TRBV25-1 | TGTGCCAGCAGTGAAGGAGGGCAGAACACTGAAGCTTTCTTT | CASSEGGQNTEAFF
- | - | TRBJ1-2 | TRBV11-1 | TGTGCCAGCAGCTCTAGTCCGACAGAGGTCTATGGCTACACCTTC | CASSSSPTEVYGYTF
- | - | TRBJ1-2 | TRBV30 | TGTGCCTGGAGACAGACCTATTCCGGCTACACCTTC | CAWRQTYSGYTF
- | - | TRBJ2-2 | TRBV19 | TGTGCCAGTAGTATCCAGAACACCGGGGAGCTGTTTTTT | CASSIQNTGELFF
TRBD2 | - | TRBJ2-7 | TRBV4-1 | TGCGCCAGCAGCCATCCTAGAGCGGGAGCACCCGCCGAGCAGTACTTC | CASSHPRAGAPAEQYF
- | - | TRBJ1-6 | TRBV7-3 | TGTGCCAGCAGCTTATACGGGGGGCCAAATTCACCCCTCCACTTT | CASSLYGGPNSPLHF
TRBD1 | few | TRBJ1-1 | TRBV5-1 | TGCGCCAGCAGCTCTGGACAGGGAGTGCAAGCTTTCTTT | CASSSGQGVQAFF
TRBD2 | once | TRBJ2-7 | TRBV2 | TGTGCCAGCAGTGGAGGGACTAGCTTATCCGAGCAGTACTTC | CASSGGTSLSEQYF
TRBD2 | - | TRBJ2-2 | TRBV5-5 | TGTGCCAGCCTTAGGGGACTAAACACCGGGGAGCTGTTTTTT | CASLRGLNTGELFF
- | - | TRBJ2-2 | TRBV28 | TGTGCCAGCAGTCAGATCACCGGGGAGCTGTTTTTT | CASSQITGELFF
- | - | TRBJ2-1 | TRBV5-4 | TGTGCCAGCAGCCCAAAGGGTGAGACAGCTATCGCCTACAATGAGCAGTTCTTC | CASSPKGETAIAYNEQFF
TRBD1 | - | TRBJ1-5 | TRBV6-4 | TGTGCCAACCGGACAGGGACGAATTCATACGGCAATCAGCCCCAGCATTTT | CANRTGTNSYGNQPQHF
- | - | TRBJ1-3 | TRBV18 | TGTGCCAGCTCACCTGAGAGTTCTGGAAACACCATATATTTT | CASSPESSGNTIYF
TRBD1 | - | TRBJ2-7 | TRBV29-1 | TGCAGCGTTGGGACAGGGGAGATTTACGAGCAGTACTTC | CSVGTGEIYEQYF
TRBD2 | - | TRBJ2-1 | TRBV25-1 | TGTGCCAGCAGTGGAGGACTAGCGGTGGGTGAGCAGTTCTTC | CASSGGLAVGEQFF
TRBD1 | once | TRBJ2-7 | TRBV2 | TGTGCCAGCAGTGAATTTCACAGGGGGATGGACGAGCAGTACTTC | CASSEFHRGMDEQYF
- | once | TRBJ1-2 | TRBV5-5 | TGTGCCAGCAGATTGCCCGGGGTAGATGGCTACACCTTC | CASRLPGVDGYTF
TRBD1 | - | TRBJ1-3 | TRBV10-3 | TGTGCCACACGACAGGGTCGAGAGGCTGGAAACACCATATATTTT | CATRQGREAGNTIYF
- | - | TRBJ1-2 | TRBV12-2 | TGTGCAAGTCGCTTAGCGTGGGACAAGGATAACTATGGCTACACCTTC | CASRLAWDKDNYGYTF
- | - | TRBJ1-5 | TRBV7-9 | TGTGCCAGCAGCTGGGGGGATCAGCCCCAGCATTTT | CASSWGDQPQHF
TRBD1 | - | TRBJ2-2 | TRBV28 | TGTGCCAGCAGTTCGACAGGGGGAGGGGGGGAGCTGTTTTTT | CASSSTGGGGELFF
TRBD1 | - | TRBJ2-7 | TRBV6-1 | TGTGCCAGCAGTGACCCGGGACAGGGGGCCTACGAGCAGTACTTC | CASSDPGQGAYEQYF